This TCR beta chain came from a study of blood T cell repertoires in COVID-19 (TCRdb year 2020). As for the study more broadly: Samples covering the acute and convalescent phases of COVID-19 were provided by collaborators in the United States, Italy and Spain. The prospective study material was composed of cDNA or gDNA derived from T cells, B-cell-depleted T cells, or PBMCs. Subjects who had been exposed to COVID-19, were actively infected with it, or had recovered from it provided the deeply sampled blood TCRbeta repertoires that made up the dataset. A freely available public database, intended as a resource for researchers studying the immune response to SARS-CoV-2, is where the repertoires were released. Samples came from the ongoing ImmuneRACE study (first 160 participants) plus 1,254 subjects from 6 global collaborators. Nearly every sample came with metadata listing a de-identified subject ID, COVID-19 status, age in years and sex. HLA class I and class II types, where available, came from metadata supplied by the sample provider rather than from assay-based typing. Broader findings and caveats from the paper: Clinical and demographic metadata were provided uncurated, with the amount varying by source and participant.

As regards this clone: What this receptor recognizes is not known. Per-nucleotide qualities are absent, and no much larger clonotype sits a single base away.

TCRbeta CDR3 regions were amplified from genomic DNA by means of the immunoSEQ Assay, a bias-controlled multiplex PCR. In the source study's methods: The number of nucleated cells in each sample was estimated from the amplification of reference gene primers within the assay. Sequence reads were collapsed and filtered to measure the absolute abundance of every unique TCRbeta CDR3 rearrangement. For each sample, productive Simpson clonality was calculated by taking the square root of Simpson's diversity index across productive rearrangements. Not all clones reach the TCRdb copy of this immuneACCESS table, which keeps in-frame sequences only. Checked studies attribute under half of the gap to unresolved V genes and leave the rest unexplained. V and J calls and clone size are those listed in that table; D and trimming were worked out from the DNA. The sample table lists roughly 220,000 clones, almost 85% of them with a count of one. Approximately 16% of the sample is held by the ten biggest clonotypes.

The germline V gene (reference sequence) sets CDR1 to SGHNT and CDR2 to YYREEE. Its CDR3 holds 15 amino acids, cysteine through phenylalanine. The retained sequence is limited to the CDR3, 45 bases, with the frame set at the first base. V loses 4 bases at its end and J loses 7 bases; junction bases beyond the gene matches: 3. In the prospective study, participants were roughly 18 to 100 years old, resided in approximately 22 geographic areas of the United States, and were enrolled through a virtual design. To assign participants to cohorts, the prospective study relied on clinical history that participants themselves reported in a screening survey and a study questionnaire. ImmuneRACE Cohort 3 recovered participants were defined by two consecutive negative NP/OP PCR tests, healthcare professional clearance, or symptom resolution. Mobile phlebotomists in the prospective study collected whole blood, serum and a nasopharyngeal or oropharyngeal swab from every participant. Prospective study participants could optionally give additional blood draws and questionnaires over a 2-month period. Prospective study blood samples were shipped either frozen or at room temperature before DNA extraction.

The sample consisted of PBMCs or T cells enriched from blood (not recorded which). The receptor was derived from a man aged 35-49 years who had recovered from COVID-19. The sequence links TRBV5-4 to TRBJ1-6, and TRBD1 aligns with 12 junction nucleotides. The CDR3 region has the sequence CASSPGQGANSPLHF. The DNA reads TGTGCCAGCAGCCCGGGACAGGGGGCGAATTCACCCCTCCACTTT.